A single T cell receptor beta chain is shown here with its context. The data belong to a study of blood T cells in healthy people across ages. It was with a sample-barcoded 5' primer and a J-beta primer mix that a second PCR of about 6 to 12 cycles was run. From the 5' RACE reads, TCRdb called clonotypes with MiXCR, one entry per CDR3 protein. In the table there are roughly 900,000 distinct CDR3 sequences, around 46% of which are singletons. Germline V gene lookup returns CDR1 SGHRS and CDR2 YFSETQ. Unmatched junction bases numbered 6, after V lost 3 bases and J lost 2 bases. The CDR3 is 16 amino acids.

The J gene is TRBJ2-5, the V gene TRBV5-1; 11 bases align to TRBD1. This clonotype originated in a man younger than 45 in good health. Sequencing was carried out using blood. The CDR3 DNA is TGCGCCAGCAGCTCGTCCGGGACAGGGGGTCAAGAGACCCAGTACTTC. Translated: CASSSSGTGGQETQYF. The variable domain in full, with the rest retrieved from reference TRBV5-1 and TRBJ2-5, is KAGVTQTPRYLIKTRGQQVTLSCSPISGHRSVSWYQQTPGQGLQFLFEYFSETQRNKGNFPGRFSGRQFSNSRSEMNVSTLELGDSALYLCASSSSGTGGQETQYFGPGTRLLVL.